This T cell receptor beta chain was retrieved from a study of blood T cells in healthy people across ages. The junction had 11 bases not matched to a gene; V was cut back by 7 bases and J by 3 bases. The CDR3 consists of 15 residues. Per individual sample, total RNA of at least 5.5 micrograms was extracted. Findings and limits, study-wide: It was not known whether donors were CMV positive (a possible confounder of expanded clonotype changes). Age showed a roughly linear inverse relationship with TCR beta diversity per million T cells.

Using a J-beta primer mix together with a sample-barcoded 5' primer, a second PCR was run for roughly 7 to 11 cycles. All samples yielded 3 million or more CDR3-containing paired-end reads. TCRdb redid the calling of the 5' RACE reads with MiXCR, one entry per CDR3 protein. Of 800,000 or so distinct CDR3 sequences in the sample, 62% were seen once. This clonotype was seen only a few times. Its matching antigen is unknown. The TCR comes from a man in his thirties or forties in good health. The genes are TRBV12-3 or TRBV12-4 and TRBJ1-2, with 7 positions matching TRBD1. The sample was blood. CDR3 nucleotides: TGTGCCAGCACCGCCCGGGACAGACCTTACTATGGCTACACCTTC. Translated: CASTARDRPYYGYTF.